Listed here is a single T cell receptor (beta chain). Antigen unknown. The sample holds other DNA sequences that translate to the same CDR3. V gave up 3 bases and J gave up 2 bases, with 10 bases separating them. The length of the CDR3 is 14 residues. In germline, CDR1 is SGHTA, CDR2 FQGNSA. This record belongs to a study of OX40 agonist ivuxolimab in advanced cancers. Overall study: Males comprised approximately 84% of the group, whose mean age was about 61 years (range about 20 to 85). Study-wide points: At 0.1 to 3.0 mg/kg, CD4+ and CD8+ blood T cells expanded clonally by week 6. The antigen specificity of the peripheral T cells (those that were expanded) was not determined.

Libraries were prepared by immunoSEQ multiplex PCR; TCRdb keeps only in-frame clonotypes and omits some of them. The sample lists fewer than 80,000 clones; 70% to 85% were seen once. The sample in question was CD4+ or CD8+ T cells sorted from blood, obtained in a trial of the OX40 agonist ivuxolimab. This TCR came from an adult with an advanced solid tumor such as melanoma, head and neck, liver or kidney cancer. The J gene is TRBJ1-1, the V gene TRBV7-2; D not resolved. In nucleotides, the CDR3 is TGTGCCAGCAGCTTGTCAGGCGGAAACACTGAAGCTTTCTTT. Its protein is CASSLSGGNTEAFF.